One and the same sample provided the 18 T cell receptor beta chains below, sequenced in a study of blood T cell repertoires in COVID-19. Sequencing was performed with immunoSEQ multiplex PCR; in TCRdb, only in-frame clones are kept and a portion is missing. The table has roughly 130,000 clones, 70% to 85% seen once. The specimen was peripheral blood. All receptors derive from an elderly woman with acute or convalescent COVID-19.

The chain links TRBV7-9 to TRBJ1-2; unclear D gene. The germline CDR1 and CDR2 sequences are SEHNR and FQNEAQ (reference sequence). Trimming pared 3 bases from V and 6 bases from J, leaving 11 bases between. This CDR3 is built from 13 residues. Written as DNA, the CDR3 is TGTGCCAGCAGCTTCCAGGAACAAGATGGCTACACCTTC. Translation gives CASSFQEQDGYTF.

The chain couples TRBV19 to TRBJ1-4; the match to TRBD1 covers 10 bases. The CDR3 extends over 16 amino acids. With 4 bases clipped from V and 2 bases from J, the junction kept 4 bases outside the gene matches. The V gene's germline CDR1 is LNHDA and CDR2 SQIVND (reference sequence). The CDR3 loop reads CASSTGQGWTNEKLFF. The CDR3 DNA reads TGTGCCAGTAGTACGGGACAGGGGTGGACTAATGAAAAACTGTTTTTT.

The rearrangement links TRBV6-5 to TRBJ1-5; TRBD1 is a possible D gene (5 bases). The CDR3 length is 15 residues. From germline, CDR1 is MNHEY and CDR2 SVGAGI. The V end was cut by 0 bases, the J end by 9 bases, with 15 bases between. CDR3: CASSYSGGTGRPQHF. In DNA form, the CDR3 reads TGTGCCAGCAGTTACTCCGGCGGGACGGGGCGGCCCCAGCATTTT.

The rearrangement uses TRBV5-4 and TRBJ1-5, with a possible D match to TRBD1 (5 bases). The CDR3 contains 14 residues. Germline assignment: CDR1 SGHNT and CDR2 YYREEE (reference sequence). Trimming stripped 0 bases from V and 5 bases from J, with 9 bases between. CDR3 nucleotides: TGTGCCAGCAGCTTGGCTATCAGGGATCAGCCCCAGCATTTT. Translation: CASSLAIRDQPQHF.

This clone has just one count. CDR3 sequence: CASSISSGVYNEQFF. CDR3 sequence (DNA): TGTGCCAGTAGTATCTCTAGCGGGGTTTACAATGAGCAGTTCTTC. The V call is TRBV19, the J call TRBJ2-1; 9 positions agree with TRBD2. The CDR3 has 15 amino acids. V lost 3 bases, J lost 4 bases, and 4 bases stayed unmatched. From germline, CDR1 is LNHDA and CDR2 SQIVND (reference sequence).

J is TRBJ2-4 and V is TRBV6-4; 15 positions match TRBD2. In germline, CDR1 is MRHNA, CDR2 SNTAGT. The CDR3 is 16 amino acids. V lost 7 bases, J lost 7 bases, and 8 bases stayed unmatched. The CDR3 loop reads CASTIGLAGGRNIQYF. In DNA form, the CDR3 reads TGTGCCAGCACTATAGGACTAGCGGGGGGGAGGAACATTCAGTACTTC.

CDR3 sequence (DNA): TGCGCCAGCAGCTTGCAGGGGGCTGTTGCCGGGGAGCTGTTTTTT. Translation gives CASSLQGAVAGELFF. The rearrangement uses TRBV5-1 and TRBJ2-2, with 8 bases that match TRBD1. The CDR3 sequence is 15 residues long. J lost 6 bases, V lost 1 base, and 5 bases had no gene match. CDR1 and CDR2 (germline): SGHRS, YFSETQ.

The chain joins TRBV5-1 to TRBJ1-6; no clear D. Trimming removed 4 bases at V and 3 bases at J, with 8 bases between. The CDR3 has 14 residues. The germline V gene has CDR1 SGHRS and CDR2 YFSETQ. The DNA of the CDR3 is TGCGCCAGCAGCCCCGGGATCTATAATTCACCCCTCCACTTT. Residues: CASSPGIYNSPLHF.

This clone was observed a handful of times. This sequence joins TRBV13 and TRBJ1-6, with a possible D match to TRBD1 (5 bases). The CDR3 sequence is 14 residues long. With 4 bases removed from V and 7 bases from J, the gap between germline ends came to 11 bases. CDR1 and CDR2 (germline): PRHDT, FYEKMQ (reference sequence). CDR3 DNA: TGTGCCAGCAGCTCCCGGCAGGGCAATTCACCCCTCCACTTT. It codes for CASSSRQGNSPLHF.

V gene TRBV29-1 combines with J gene TRBJ1-3; the match to TRBD1 covers 7 bases. CDR3 length: 13 amino acids. The junction had 3 bases not matched to a gene; V was cut back by 5 bases and J by 2 bases. Looked up from germline, CDR1 is SQVTM and CDR2 is ANQGSEA. CDR3 in DNA: TGCAGCGTTCAGGGGGTGGCTGGAAACACCATATATTTT. This translates into CSVQGVAGNTIYF.

This chain links TRBV11-3 with TRBJ2-7, with 7 bases that match TRBD1. Unmatched junction bases numbered 16, after V lost 3 bases and J lost 2 bases. The CDR3 loop spans 18 amino acids. Germline V CDR1 and CDR2: SGHNT, YENEEA. The CDR3 DNA sequence: TGTGCCAGCAGCTTCGTACAGGGGCCCCTGGAGCGGACCTACGAGCAGTACTTC. It is translated as CASSFVQGPLERTYEQYF.

This clone was recorded once. The chain has TRBV19 and TRBJ2-1; 7 bases agree with TRBD2. Unmatched junction bases numbered 11, after V lost 7 bases and J lost 5 bases. From germline, CDR1 is LNHDA and CDR2 SQIVND (reference sequence). The CDR3 loop spans 15 amino acids. CDR3 bases: TGTGCCAGTAAAGTACTAGGGCTAGCGGACAATGAGCAGTTCTTC. Encoded protein: CASKVLGLADNEQFF.

This chain connects TRBV18 to TRBJ2-7; 7 bases are shared with TRBD1. The CDR3 totals 16 residues. V was clipped by 5 bases and J by 4 bases; unmatched bases: 14. Looked up from germline, CDR1 is KGHSH and CDR2 is LQKENI. CDR3 amino acids: CASSSFSGTDLYEQYF. CDR3 sequence (DNA): TGTGCCAGCTCAAGTTTTTCCGGGACAGATCTTTACGAGCAGTACTTC. Supplemented by reference TRBV18 and TRBJ2-7, the full variable domain reads NAGVMQNPRHLVRRRGQEARLRCSPMKGHSHVYWYRQLPEEGLKFMVYLQKENIIDESGMPKERFSAEFPKEGPSILRIQQVVRGDSAAYFCASSSFSGTDLYEQYFGPGTRLTVT.

V usage is TRBV6-6 and J usage is TRBJ1-2; 10 bases match TRBD1. CDR1 MNHNY and CDR2 SVGAGI come from the germline V gene (reference sequence). The CDR3 is 13 residues long. V lost 5 bases and J lost 3; bases outside the gene matches: 0. CDR3 DNA sequence: TGTGCCAGCAGTGGACAGGGGGACTATGGCTACACCTTC. Translated, it gives CASSGQGDYGYTF.

V usage is TRBV7-3 and J usage is TRBJ2-1, with a weak D call TRBD2 (5 bases). The CDR3 has 16 residues. Germline lookup yields CDR1 SGHTA and CDR2 FQGTGA. V lost 0 bases, J lost 3 bases, and 12 bases lay in between. The DNA of the CDR3 is TGTGCCAGCAGCTTAACAGTGGGTGCGGGCTACAATGAGCAGTTCTTC. This codes for CASSLTVGAGYNEQFF.

This clone was found once. The chain is built from TRBV9 and TRBJ1-2, with a weak D call TRBD1 (6 bases). The CDR3 contains 14 residues. Trimming took off 3 bases at V and 4 bases at J, with 13 bases between the two ends. Per the germline V gene, CDR1 is SGDLS and CDR2 is YYNGEE. This CDR3 reads CASSASRGIYGYTF. The DNA of the CDR3 is TGTGCCAGCAGCGCAAGCAGGGGAATCTATGGCTACACCTTC.

The chain links TRBV5-6 to TRBJ2-5; D possibly corresponds to TRBD2 (6 bases). Germline CDR1 and CDR2: SGHDT and YYEEEE. The CDR3 contains 13 residues. Trimming pared 6 bases from V and 3 bases from J, leaving 12 bases between. CDR3 amino acids: CASNFGGKETQYF. In nucleotides, the CDR3 is TGTGCCAGCAACTTCGGAGGGAAAGAGACCCAGTACTTC. Looking up the rest from reference TRBV5-6 and TRBJ2-5 gives the full variable domain: DAGVTQSPTHLIKTRGQQVTLRCSPKSGHDTVSWYQQALGQGPQFIFQYYEEEERQRGNFPDRFSGHQFPNYSSELNVNALLLGDSALYLCASNFGGKETQYFGPGTRLLVL.

The V gene is TRBV25-1, the J gene TRBJ2-5; D perhaps matches TRBD2 (6 bases). With 1 base removed from V and 1 base from J, the gap between germline ends came to 10 bases. This CDR3 contains 15 residues. Germline CDR1 reads MGHDK; CDR2 reads SYGVNS. The CDR3 DNA follows: TGTGCCAGCAGTGAATTCACGGGGGTCCAAGAGACCCAGTACTTC. Residues: CASSEFTGVQETQYF.